This section outlines one T cell receptor beta chain sequence together with its context. Its antigen is currently unknown. Some clones are missing from TCRdb's copy, which holds only in-frame ones; the method was immunoSEQ multiplex PCR. The repertoire includes 90,000 to 120,000 clones, 85% to 90% of them detected once, and 16% sits in the top ten. This entry is derived from a study of identifying expanded T cells in peripheral blood. Findings and limits, study-wide: Differentially abundant clones: approximately 1.3 between replicates, roughly 16 at around 14 days, more than 18 at four.

No infections or other immune events were documented during collection. Sequencing used blood. This sequence was found in a person aged 18 to 69 in good health.

The CDR3 nucleotides read TGTGCCAGCAGCTTAAAGACCCAGGGTGACTATGGCTACACCTTC. Its translation: CASSLKTQGDYGYTF. The chain has TRBV7-9 and TRBJ1-2; a possible D gene is TRBD1 (5 bases). This CDR3 region has 15 residues. Germline CDR1 reads SEHNR; CDR2 reads FQNEAQ (reference sequence). Trimming pared 2 bases from V and 3 bases from J, leaving 13 bases between.